The present entry profiles one TCR beta chain with its context. Its specificity is unknown. This sample was included in a study of shared clonotypes between healthy human individuals. There were no recent acute infections or vaccinations among the donors, who were healthy HIV-negative adults. The germline gives CDR1 SGHTA, CDR2 FQGTGA. The CDR3 is 17 residues long. Overall study results and limits: Sample collection involved blood only; tissue repertoires are likely different.

The table came from immunoSEQ multiplex PCR; TCRdb's copy has only in-frame clones and leaves some out. The repertoire holds some 470,000 clones, with about 79% as singletons. This receptor was taken from a woman aged 40 to 50 in good health. Some clones in this sample may be carry-over from other donors' samples. V usage is TRBV7-3 and J usage is TRBJ2-5; TRBD2 matches at 8 bases. The end of the DNA is better explained by TRBJ2-7, so the J call may be wrong. Sequencing was done on a sample of PBMCs. The CDR3 loop reads CASSLGVWREDTYEQYF. Here the CDR3 DNA reads TGTGCCAGCAGCTTAGGGGTCTGGCGGGAGGACACCTACGAGCAGTACTTC.